This T cell receptor (beta chain) was sequenced for a study of cytomegalovirus exposure and HLA in healthy donors. Vbeta (60) and Jbeta (13) primers were used in the PCR. Sequenced by immunoSEQ multiplex PCR; TCRdb stores in-frame clones only, minus some. This table has roughly 190,000 clones, approximately 79% appearing once. This TCR came from a girl aged 5-17 years in good health and CMV-seropositive. The sequencing input was PBMCs.

The CDR3 sequence: CASSLVGTDSYNEQFF. CDR3 coding DNA: TGTGCCAGCAGCTTGGTCGGGACAGACTCCTACAATGAGCAGTTCTTC. V gene TRBV11-3 combines with J gene TRBJ2-1, with 7 bases lining up with TRBD1. The CDR3 covers 16 residues. Germline lookup yields CDR1 SGHNT and CDR2 YENEEA. The J segment lost 0 bases and the V segment lost 3 bases, leaving 5 bases of the junction unmatched.